These 12 T cell receptor beta chains came from one sample sequenced in a study of PD-1 blockade in classical Hodgkin lymphoma. Using immunoSEQ multiplex PCR, the repertoire was profiled, and TCRdb retains in-frame clones only, with some absent. The sample has about 7,000 clones, 70% to 90% seen once; the top ten hold 30% to 40%. Every single patient, without exception, relapsed after autologous stem cell transplantation, and brentuximab vedotin exposure varied. Sequencing used peripheral blood mononuclear cells (PBMCs), obtained at baseline. The receptors come from a human donor with classical Hodgkin lymphoma.

This clone showed up just once. CDR3 in amino acids: CASSFSGVGPGGANVLTF. The CDR3 nucleotides are TGTGCCAGCAGCTTTTCGGGTGTAGGGCCGGGCGGGGCCAACGTCCTGACTTTC. V usage is TRBV5-4 and J usage is TRBJ2-6; D unresolved. The V end was cut by 2 bases, the J end by 4 bases, with 19 bases between. The CDR3 sequence is 18 residues long. Germline lookup yields CDR1 SGHNT and CDR2 YYREEE (reference sequence).

The chain joins TRBV2 to TRBJ1-5, with unresolved D. CDR1 and CDR2 from the germline V gene are SNHLY and FYNNEI. V dropped 2 bases and J dropped 9 bases, with 11 bases sitting between them. This CDR3 is built from 13 residues. This CDR3 reads CASSEQFMWPQHF. The CDR3 nucleotides read TGTGCCAGCAGTGAACAGTTTATGTGGCCCCAGCATTTT. The entire variable domain, with the rest obtained from reference TRBV2 and TRBJ1-5, is as follows: EPEVTQTPSHQVTQMGQEVILRCVPISNHLYFYWYRQILGQKVEFLVSFYNNEISEKSEIFDDQFSVERPDGSNFTLKIRSTKLEDSAMYFCASSEQFMWPQHFGDGTRLSIL.

This clone appeared once. The chain is built from TRBV19 and TRBJ2-2; 10 bases align to TRBD1. The V gene end was trimmed by 4 bases and the J gene end by 7 bases; junction bases not matched to a gene: 6. This CDR3 has 15 amino acids. Per germline, CDR1 LNHDA and CDR2 SQIVND (reference sequence). CDR3 DNA: TGTGCCAGTAGTACCCGGACAGGGGGGATCGGGGAGCTGTTTTTT. It is translated as CASSTRTGGIGELFF.

This rearrangement joins TRBV30 to TRBJ1-6; D gene unclear. The V gene lost 4 bases and the J gene lost 14 bases, with 24 bases spanning the gap. This CDR3 spans 15 amino acids. Germline CDR1 reads GTSNPN; CDR2 reads SVGIG (reference sequence). This CDR3 is CAWKGAAAANSALHF. CDR3 DNA sequence: TGTGCCTGGAAGGGTGCTGCAGCCGCGAATTCGGCCCTCCACTTT.

This rearrangement joins TRBV30 to TRBJ1-1, with a weak D call TRBD1 (6 bases). V was trimmed by 5 bases and J by 3 bases, leaving 16 bases between them. The germline V gene encodes CDR1 GTSNPN and CDR2 SVGIG (reference sequence). This CDR3 comprises 14 residues. DNA of the CDR3: TGTGCCTGGGGTCGGGTCAGGGGAGACACTGAAGCTTTCTTT. Its translation is CAWGRVRGDTEAFF. Full variable domain (outside the CDR3, taken from reference TRBV30 and TRBJ1-1): SQTIHQWPATLVQPVGSPLSLECTVEGTSNPNLYWYRQAAGRGLQLLFYSVGIGQISSEVPQNLSASRPQDRQFILSSKKLLLSDSGFYLCAWGRVRGDTEAFFGQGTRLTVV.

The chain recombines TRBV7-2 with TRBJ2-7, with 7 bases lining up with TRBD2. With V trimmed by 6 bases and J by 2 bases, 7 bases remained unmatched. Germline values: CDR1 SGHTA, CDR2 FQGNSA. CDR3 size: 14 residues. CDR3 in DNA: TGTGCCAGCAGACCCCAAGCGGGGACCTACGAGCAGTACTTC. Amino acid sequence: CASRPQAGTYEQYF.

This clone appeared a single time. The chain carries TRBV30 and TRBJ1-2; the match to TRBD1 covers 10 bases. V shed 3 bases and J 8 bases; nucleotides not matched to a gene: 3. This CDR3 has 12 residues. Per germline, CDR1 GTSNPN and CDR2 SVGIG (reference sequence). The chain's CDR3 is CAWRGDRGGYTF. DNA of the CDR3: TGTGCCTGGAGGGGGGACAGGGGAGGCTACACCTTC.

This clone was detected once. The rearrangement uses TRBV7-9 and TRBJ1-2; D call uncertain. This CDR3 is 14 amino acids long. Germline V CDR1 and CDR2: SEHNR, FQNEAQ (reference sequence). The germline V and J ends were trimmed by 6 bases and 4 bases, with 15 bases remaining between them. CDR3 nucleotide sequence: TGTGCCAGCAGAATGGCTATACAGTCCTATGGCTACACCTTC. It translates to CASRMAIQSYGYTF.

The rearrangement uses TRBV28 and TRBJ2-1; 14 positions match TRBD2. The germline CDR1 and CDR2 sequences are MDHEN and SYDVKM. The CDR3 is made up of 16 amino acids. V dropped 3 bases and J dropped 6; count of bases not matched to a gene: 4. CDR3 sequence reads: CASSFHGTSGSNEQFF. DNA for the CDR3: TGTGCCAGCAGTTTCCACGGGACTAGCGGGAGCAATGAGCAGTTCTTC.

The chain is built from TRBV19 and TRBJ2-6, with 8 bases that match TRBD1. Germline lookup yields CDR1 LNHDA and CDR2 SQIVND (reference sequence). The ends lost 1 base at V and 0 bases at J; junction bases unmatched: 11. This CDR3 has 20 residues. CDR3 bases: TGTGCCAGTAGTATAGTCCGGGACAGGACGTCTCTCTCTGGGGCCAACGTCCTGACTTTC. This gives the protein CASSIVRDRTSLSGANVLTF.

This clone came up once. The V and J genes are TRBV25-1 and TRBJ2-5; 10 bases agree with TRBD2. The CDR3 loop spans 15 amino acids. The V segment lost 3 bases and the J segment 3 bases; nucleotides outside the gene matches: 4. Germline CDR1 is MGHDK and CDR2 is SYGVNS. CDR3 DNA: TGTGCCAGCAGTGACGGGACTAGCGACAAAGAGACCCAGTACTTC. The encoded protein is CASSDGTSDKETQYF. Full variable domain (remainder filled in from reference TRBV25-1 and TRBJ2-5): EADIYQTPRYLVIGTGKKITLECSQTMGHDKMYWYQQDPGMELHLIHYSYGVNSTEKGDLSSESTVSRIRTEHFPLTLESARPSHTSQYLCASSDGTSDKETQYFGPGTRLLVL.

J is TRBJ1-1 and V is TRBV7-6, with 7 bases fitting TRBD1. V gave up 4 bases and J gave up 4 bases; unmatched junction bases: 3. CDR3 length: 13 residues. Germline-derived CDR1 and CDR2 are SGHVS and FNYEAQ. CDR3 sequence (DNA): TGTGCCAGCAGCTATAAGGGGGCCACTGAAGCTTTCTTT. Protein product: CASSYKGATEAFF.